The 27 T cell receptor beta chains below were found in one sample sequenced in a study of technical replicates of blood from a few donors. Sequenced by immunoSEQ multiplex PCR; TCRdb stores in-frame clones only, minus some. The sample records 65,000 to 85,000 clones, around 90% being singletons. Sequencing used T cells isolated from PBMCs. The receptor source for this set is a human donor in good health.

CDR3 DNA: TGTGCCAGCAGCTTTCCGGGACTAGCGGGAGAAAATGAGCAGTTCTTC. Protein: CASSFPGLAGENEQFF. The chain has TRBV7-3 and TRBJ2-1, with 14 bases that match TRBD2. Germline V gene lookup returns CDR1 SGHTA and CDR2 FQGTGA. V lost 3 bases, J lost 7 bases, and 5 bases stayed unmatched. This CDR3 region has 16 residues.

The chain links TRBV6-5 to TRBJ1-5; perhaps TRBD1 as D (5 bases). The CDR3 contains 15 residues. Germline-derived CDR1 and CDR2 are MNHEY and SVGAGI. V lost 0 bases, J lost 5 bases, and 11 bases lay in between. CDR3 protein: CASSYSSGSYQPQHF. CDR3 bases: TGTGCCAGCAGTTACTCCTCAGGGTCGTATCAGCCCCAGCATTTT.

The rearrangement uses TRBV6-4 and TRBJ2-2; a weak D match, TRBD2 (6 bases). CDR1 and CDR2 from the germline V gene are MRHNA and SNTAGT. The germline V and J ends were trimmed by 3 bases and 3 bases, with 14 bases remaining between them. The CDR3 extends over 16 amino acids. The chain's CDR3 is CASSEEGTPYTGELFF. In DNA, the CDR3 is TGTGCCAGCAGTGAAGAAGGGACTCCCTACACCGGGGAGCTGTTTTTT.

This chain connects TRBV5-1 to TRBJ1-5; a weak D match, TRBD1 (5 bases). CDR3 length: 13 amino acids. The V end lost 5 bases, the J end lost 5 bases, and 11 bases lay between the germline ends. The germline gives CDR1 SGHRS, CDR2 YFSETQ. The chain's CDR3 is CASSLGGHQPQHF. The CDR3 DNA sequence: TGCGCCAGCAGTCTCGGGGGACATCAGCCCCAGCATTTT.

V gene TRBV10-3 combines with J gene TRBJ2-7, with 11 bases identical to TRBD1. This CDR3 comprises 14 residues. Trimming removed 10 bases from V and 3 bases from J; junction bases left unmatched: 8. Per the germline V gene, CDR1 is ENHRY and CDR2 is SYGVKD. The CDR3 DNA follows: TGTGCCACTGCGGCCGGGACAGGGGGCTACGAGCAGTACTTC. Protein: CATAAGTGGYEQYF.

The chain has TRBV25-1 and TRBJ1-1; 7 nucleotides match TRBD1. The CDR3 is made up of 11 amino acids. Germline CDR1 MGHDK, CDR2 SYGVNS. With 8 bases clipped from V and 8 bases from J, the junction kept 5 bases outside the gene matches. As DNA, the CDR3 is TGTGCCAGCCGACAGGGCAGAGAAGCTTTCTTT. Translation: CASRQGREAFF. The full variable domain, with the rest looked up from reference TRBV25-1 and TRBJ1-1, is EADIYQTPRYLVIGTGKKITLECSQTMGHDKMYWYQQDPGMELHLIHYSYGVNSTEKGDLSSESTVSRIRTEHFPLTLESARPSHTSQYLCASRQGREAFFGQGTRLTVV.

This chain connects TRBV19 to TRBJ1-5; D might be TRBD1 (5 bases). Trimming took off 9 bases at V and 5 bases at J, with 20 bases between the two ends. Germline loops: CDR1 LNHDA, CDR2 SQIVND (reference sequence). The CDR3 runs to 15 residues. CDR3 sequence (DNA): TGTGCCAGCGATATGGGGCACAATGTCCATCAGCCCCAGCATTTT. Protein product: CASDMGHNVHQPQHF.

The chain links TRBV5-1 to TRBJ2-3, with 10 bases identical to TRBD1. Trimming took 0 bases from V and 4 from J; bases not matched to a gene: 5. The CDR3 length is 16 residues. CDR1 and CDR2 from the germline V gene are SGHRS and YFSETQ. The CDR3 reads CASSLVRGQGSDTQYF. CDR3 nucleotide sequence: TGCGCCAGCAGCTTGGTAAGGGGACAGGGGTCAGATACGCAGTATTTT.

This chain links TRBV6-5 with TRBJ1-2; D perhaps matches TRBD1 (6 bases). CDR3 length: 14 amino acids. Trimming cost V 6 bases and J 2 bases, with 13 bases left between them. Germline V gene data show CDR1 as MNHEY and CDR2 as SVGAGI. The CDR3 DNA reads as TGTGCCAGCAGCCCCAGAGGGGGAAACTATGGCTACACCTTC. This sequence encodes CASSPRGGNYGYTF.

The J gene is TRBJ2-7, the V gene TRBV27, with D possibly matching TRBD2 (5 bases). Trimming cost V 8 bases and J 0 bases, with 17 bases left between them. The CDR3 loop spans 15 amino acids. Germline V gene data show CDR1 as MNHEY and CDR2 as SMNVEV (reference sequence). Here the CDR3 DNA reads TGTGCCAGCTCTAAATCCCTGGGGAGCTCCTACGAGCAGTACTTC. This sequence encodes CASSKSLGSSYEQYF.

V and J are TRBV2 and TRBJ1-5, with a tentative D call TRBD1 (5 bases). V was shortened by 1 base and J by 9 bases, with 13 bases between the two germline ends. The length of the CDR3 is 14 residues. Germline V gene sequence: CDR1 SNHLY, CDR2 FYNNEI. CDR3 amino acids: CASSEGDSLRPQHF. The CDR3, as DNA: TGTGCCAGCAGTGAAGGCGACAGCCTTCGGCCCCAGCATTTT.

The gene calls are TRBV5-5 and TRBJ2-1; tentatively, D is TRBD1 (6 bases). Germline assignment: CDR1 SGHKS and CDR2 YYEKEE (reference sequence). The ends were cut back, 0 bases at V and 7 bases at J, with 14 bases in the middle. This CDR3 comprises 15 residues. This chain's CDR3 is CASSLEGLRGNEQFF. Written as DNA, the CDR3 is TGTGCCAGCAGCTTGGAAGGCCTAAGGGGGAATGAGCAGTTCTTC.

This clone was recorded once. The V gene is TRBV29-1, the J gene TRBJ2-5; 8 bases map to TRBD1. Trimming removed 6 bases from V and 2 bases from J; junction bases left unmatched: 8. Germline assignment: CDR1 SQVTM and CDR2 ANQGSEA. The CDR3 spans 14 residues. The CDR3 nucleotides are TGCAGCGTGAGGCCTCGGACAGGGCAAGAGACCCAGTACTTC. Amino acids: CSVRPRTGQETQYF. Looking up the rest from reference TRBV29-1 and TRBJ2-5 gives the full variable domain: SAVISQKPSRDICQRGTSLTIQCQVDSQVTMMFWYRQQPGQSLTLIATANQGSEATYESGFVIDKFPISRPNLTFSTLTVSNMSPEDSSIYLCSVRPRTGQETQYFGPGTRLLVL.

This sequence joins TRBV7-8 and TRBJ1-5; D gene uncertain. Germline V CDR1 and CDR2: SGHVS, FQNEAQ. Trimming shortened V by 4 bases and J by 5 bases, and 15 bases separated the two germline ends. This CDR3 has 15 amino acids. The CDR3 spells CASSSSGPRYQPQHF. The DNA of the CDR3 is TGTGCCAGCAGCTCCTCCGGTCCTCGTTATCAGCCCCAGCATTTT.

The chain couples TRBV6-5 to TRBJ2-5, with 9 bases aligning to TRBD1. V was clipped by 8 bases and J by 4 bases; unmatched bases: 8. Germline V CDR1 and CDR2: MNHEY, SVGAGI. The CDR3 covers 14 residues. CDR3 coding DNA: TGTGCCAGCGTGGCGGACAGGGGAGGAGAGACCCAGTACTTC. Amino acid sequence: CASVADRGGETQYF.

The CDR3 reads CASSKAGRMFTDTQYF. The DNA for the CDR3 is TGTGCCAGCAGCAAAGCAGGCAGGATGTTCACAGATACGCAGTATTTT. The chain has TRBV21-1 and TRBJ2-3; the table's D call of TRBD1 was not tested on the DNA. TRBV21-1 counts as a pseudogene. The CDR3 extends over 16 amino acids.

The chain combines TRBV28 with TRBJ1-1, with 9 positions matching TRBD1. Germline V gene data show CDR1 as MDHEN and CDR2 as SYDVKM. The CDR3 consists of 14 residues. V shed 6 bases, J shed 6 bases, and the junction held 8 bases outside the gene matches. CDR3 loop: CASRRDREVAEAFF. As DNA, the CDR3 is TGTGCCAGCAGAAGGGACAGGGAGGTCGCTGAAGCTTTCTTT. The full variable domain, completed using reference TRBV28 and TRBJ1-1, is DVKVTQSSRYLVKRTGEKVFLECVQDMDHENMFWYRQDPGLGLRLIYFSYDVKMKEKGDIPEGYSVSREKKERFSLILESASTNQTSMYLCASRRDREVAEAFFGQGTRLTVV.

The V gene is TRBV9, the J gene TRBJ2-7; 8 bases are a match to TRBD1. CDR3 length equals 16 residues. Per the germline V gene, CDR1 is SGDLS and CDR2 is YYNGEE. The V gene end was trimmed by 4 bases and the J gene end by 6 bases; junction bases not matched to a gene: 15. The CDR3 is CASSPNADRVSAEQYF. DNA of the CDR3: TGTGCCAGCAGCCCCAACGCGGACAGGGTCTCCGCCGAGCAGTACTTC.

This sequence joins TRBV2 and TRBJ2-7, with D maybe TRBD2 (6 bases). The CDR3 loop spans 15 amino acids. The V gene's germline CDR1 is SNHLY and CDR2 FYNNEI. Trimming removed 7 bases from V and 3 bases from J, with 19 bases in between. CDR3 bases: TGTGCCAGCATCGGGAGCCGTAGATCCCTCTACGAGCAGTACTTC. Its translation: CASIGSRRSLYEQYF.

This chain's CDR3 is CASSLGQENYGYTF. CDR3 bases: TGTGCCAGCAGTTTGGGACAGGAGAACTATGGCTACACCTTC. The rearrangement joins TRBV28 to TRBJ1-2; 8 bases fit TRBD1. The CDR3 consists of 14 residues. Germline lookup yields CDR1 MDHEN and CDR2 SYDVKM. Losses at the gene ends were 3 bases for V and 2 bases for J; bases not matched to a gene: 2.

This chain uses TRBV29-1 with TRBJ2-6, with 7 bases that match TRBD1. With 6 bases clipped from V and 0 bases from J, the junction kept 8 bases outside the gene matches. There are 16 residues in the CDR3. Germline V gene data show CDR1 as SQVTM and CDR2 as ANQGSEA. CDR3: CSVQGRGASGANVLTF. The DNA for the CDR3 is TGCAGCGTACAGGGGCGTGGGGCCTCTGGGGCCAACGTCCTGACTTTC.

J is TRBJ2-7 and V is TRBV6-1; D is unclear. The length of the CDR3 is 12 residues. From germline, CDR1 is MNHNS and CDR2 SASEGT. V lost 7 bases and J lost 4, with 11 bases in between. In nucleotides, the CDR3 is TGTGCCAGCACCTATGCCGCGTACGAGCAGTACTTC. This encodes CASTYAAYEQYF.

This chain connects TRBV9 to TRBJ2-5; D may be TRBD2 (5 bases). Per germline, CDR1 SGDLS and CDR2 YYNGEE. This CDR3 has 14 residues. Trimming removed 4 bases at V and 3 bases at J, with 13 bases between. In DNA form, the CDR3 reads TGTGCCAGCAGCCCTAGACTAACTGAAGAGACCCAGTACTTC. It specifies CASSPRLTEETQYF. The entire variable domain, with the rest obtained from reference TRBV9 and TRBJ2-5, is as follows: DSGVTQTPKHLITATGQRVTLRCSPRSGDLSVYWYQQSLDQGLQFLIQYYNGEERAKGNILERFSAQQFPDLHSELNLSSLELGDSALYFCASSPRLTEETQYFGPGTRLLVL.

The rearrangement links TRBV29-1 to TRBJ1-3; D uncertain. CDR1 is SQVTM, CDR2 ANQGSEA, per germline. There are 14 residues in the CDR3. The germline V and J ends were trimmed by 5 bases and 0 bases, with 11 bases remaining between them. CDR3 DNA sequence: TGCAGCGTTAAGGCGCAGGTCTCTGGAAACACCATATATTTT. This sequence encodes CSVKAQVSGNTIYF.

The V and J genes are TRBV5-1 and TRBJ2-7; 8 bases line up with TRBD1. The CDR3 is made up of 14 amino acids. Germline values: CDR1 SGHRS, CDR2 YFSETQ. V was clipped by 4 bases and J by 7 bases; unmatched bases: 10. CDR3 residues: CASSPWTGTGEQYF. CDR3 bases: TGCGCCAGCAGCCCCTGGACAGGGACGGGAGAGCAGTACTTC.

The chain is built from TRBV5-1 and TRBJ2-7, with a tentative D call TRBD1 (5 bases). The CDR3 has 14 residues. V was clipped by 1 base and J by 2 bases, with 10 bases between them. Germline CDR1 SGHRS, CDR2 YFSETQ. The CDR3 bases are TGCGCCAGCAGCTTGCAGGGTTCCCCCTACGAGCAGTACTTC. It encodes CASSLQGSPYEQYF.

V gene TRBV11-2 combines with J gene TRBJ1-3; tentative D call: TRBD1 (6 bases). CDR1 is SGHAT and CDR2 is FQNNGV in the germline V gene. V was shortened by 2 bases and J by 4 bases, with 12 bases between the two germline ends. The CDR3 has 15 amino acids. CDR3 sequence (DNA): TGTGCCAGCAGCTTAAGGTCAGGGACAGGAAACACCATATATTTT. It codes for CASSLRSGTGNTIYF.